The rows below give T cell receptor beta chains drawn from one sample of a study of OX40 agonist ivuxolimab in advanced cancers. Libraries were prepared by immunoSEQ multiplex PCR; TCRdb keeps only in-frame clonotypes and omits some of them. The profile covers tens of thousands of clones, with 85% to 90% appearing a single time and over 9.5% taken by the ten largest. Material: CD4+ or CD8+ T cells sorted from blood, obtained in a trial of the OX40 agonist ivuxolimab. The receptors here all came from an adult with an advanced solid tumor such as melanoma, head and neck, liver or kidney cancer. Both conserved end residues are part of each CDR3. A D gene is named only where the DNA matches it firmly. Some rows have no size entry. The others give once, few or many, or a class for an expanded clone.

CDR3 | DNA | D | size | J | V
CSVPGLVLSDTQYF | TGCAGCGTCCCAGGACTAGTTCTATCAGATACGCAGTATTTT | TRBD2 | NA | TRBJ2-3 | TRBV29-1
CASSYVGPYGYTF | TGTGCCAGCAGTTATGTTGGCCCTTATGGCTACACCTTC | NA | NA | TRBJ1-2 | TRBV6-5
CASSPEAGETQYF | TGTGCCAGCAGCCCCGAAGCGGGTGAGACCCAGTACTTC | NA | NA | TRBJ2-5 | TRBV5-6
CASNQQGVNYGYTF | TGTGCCAGCAACCAACAGGGGGTAAACTATGGCTACACCTTC | TRBD1 | NA | TRBJ1-2 | TRBV6-1
CASSFRYRVSNQPQHF | TGCGCCAGCAGCTTTAGGTACAGGGTCAGCAATCAGCCCCAGCATTTT | NA | NA | TRBJ1-5 | TRBV5-1
CASSPGGYEQYF | TGTGCCAGCAGCCCAGGCGGGTACGAGCAGTACTTC | NA | NA | TRBJ2-7 | TRBV9
CASRHRMNTEAFF | TGTGCCAGCAGACACAGGATGAACACTGAAGCTTTCTTT | NA | NA | TRBJ1-1 | TRBV2
CASSPPGGTNEKLFF | TGCGCCAGCAGCCCCCCGGGAGGAACTAATGAAAAACTGTTTTTT | NA | NA | TRBJ1-4 | TRBV5-1
CASSLRQGAYEQYF | TGCGCCAGCAGCTTGCGCCAGGGGGCATACGAGCAGTACTTC | TRBD1 | NA | TRBJ2-7 | TRBV5-1
CASSLAGDSFEQYF | TGTGCCAGCAGCCTTGCAGGGGATTCTTTCGAGCAGTACTTC | NA | NA | TRBJ2-7 | TRBV28
CASSSRGRWNEQFF | TGTGCCAGTAGTTCCAGGGGGCGCTGGAATGAGCAGTTCTTC | TRBD1 | once | TRBJ2-1 | TRBV19
CAIGRLEQDGNSPLHF | TGTGCCATCGGACGTTTGGAACAGGATGGAAATTCACCCCTCCACTTT | NA | NA | TRBJ1-6 | TRBV10-3
CASSRTDKNTEAFF | TGTGCCAGCAGCCGGACAGACAAGAACACTGAAGCTTTCTTT | NA | NA | TRBJ1-1 | TRBV7-9
CASSLRDSNTGELFF | TGTGCCAGCAGCCTAAGGGACAGTAACACCGGGGAGCTGTTTTTT | TRBD1 | NA | TRBJ2-2 | TRBV7-9
CASSFSAGGSYEQYF | TGCGCCAGCAGCTTTTCAGCGGGAGGGTCTTACGAGCAGTACTTC | TRBD2 | NA | TRBJ2-7 | TRBV5-1
CASRGGLRPYEQYF | TGTGCCAGCAGAGGGGGCCTCAGACCTTACGAGCAGTACTTC | TRBD1 | NA | TRBJ2-7 | TRBV2
CASRTGDRDQPQHF | TGTGCCAGCAGAACGGGGGACAGGGATCAGCCCCAGCATTTT | TRBD1 | NA | TRBJ1-5 | TRBV7-8
CASSGTSGYEQYF | TGTGCCAGCAGCGGGACTAGCGGCTACGAGCAGTACTTC | TRBD2 | NA | TRBJ2-7 | TRBV9
CASSPGGITDTQYF | TGTGCCAGCTCCCCCGGGGGGATCACAGATACGCAGTATTTT | TRBD2 | NA | TRBJ2-3 | TRBV6-6
CASSGNGKTGQVTRTSGNTIYF | TGTGCCAGCAGCGGCAACGGAAAGACAGGGCAAGTTACACGAACCTCTGGAAACACCATATATTTT | TRBD1 | once | TRBJ1-3 | TRBV9
CASSGGTGQSRNTGELFF | TGTGCCAGCAGCGGAGGGACAGGTCAGTCTAGGAACACCGGGGAGCTGTTTTTT | TRBD1 | NA | TRBJ2-2 | TRBV7-9
CASSLGTSSYNEQFF | TGTGCCAGCAGCTTGGGGACAAGCTCCTACAATGAGCAGTTCTTC | NA | NA | TRBJ2-1 | TRBV5-6
CASSILVTTTADTQYF | TGTGCCAGTAGTATATTGGTGACGACCACCGCAGATACGCAGTATTTT | NA | NA | TRBJ2-3 | TRBV19
CASSLYGTGGLSYNEQFF | TGTGCCAGCAGTTTATACGGGACAGGGGGCTTGTCCTACAATGAGCAGTTCTTC | TRBD1 | NA | TRBJ2-1 | TRBV27
CASSLDLGGFGYEQYF | TGTGCCAGCAGCTTAGATCTTGGGGGGTTCGGGTACGAGCAGTACTTC | NA | NA | TRBJ2-7 | TRBV11-2
CSVHWGYEQYF | TGCAGCGTTCACTGGGGGTACGAGCAGTACTTC | NA | NA | TRBJ2-7 | TRBV29-1
CASGPIFGADEKLFF | TGTGCCAGCGGACCTATCTTCGGGGCTGATGAAAAACTGTTTTTT | NA | NA | TRBJ1-4 | TRBV27
CASTVQGVAYEQYF | TGTGCCAGCACCGTACAGGGGGTTGCCTACGAGCAGTACTTC | TRBD1 | NA | TRBJ2-7 | TRBV7-9
CSVEEELAGLIGDTQYF | TGCAGCGTTGAAGAAGAACTAGCGGGACTTATCGGGGATACGCAGTATTTT | TRBD2 | NA | TRBJ2-3 | TRBV29-1
CASSLSPGPEETQYF | TGTGCCAGCAGCTTATCACCAGGGCCCGAGGAGACCCAGTACTTC | NA | NA | TRBJ2-5 | TRBV7-9
CASRLPDGYQPQHF | TGTGCCAGCAGGCTCCCGGACGGCTATCAGCCCCAGCATTTT | NA | NA | TRBJ1-5 | TRBV2
CASSLRKGDEKLFF | TGCGCCAGCAGCTTGCGAAAAGGGGATGAAAAACTGTTTTTT | NA | NA | TRBJ1-4 | TRBV5-1
CASSLWGGEQPQHF | TGTGCCAGCAGCTTATGGGGGGGCGAACAGCCCCAGCATTTT | NA | NA | TRBJ1-5 | TRBV5-4
CASSPSGRAVDTQYF | TGTGCCAGCAGCCCGAGCGGGAGGGCCGTTGATACGCAGTATTTT | TRBD2 | NA | TRBJ2-3 | TRBV9
CASSIGSLAGGPGTGELFF | TGTGCCAGTAGTATAGGTTCTTTGGCGGGAGGGCCGGGCACCGGGGAGCTGTTTTTT | TRBD2 | once | TRBJ2-2 | TRBV19